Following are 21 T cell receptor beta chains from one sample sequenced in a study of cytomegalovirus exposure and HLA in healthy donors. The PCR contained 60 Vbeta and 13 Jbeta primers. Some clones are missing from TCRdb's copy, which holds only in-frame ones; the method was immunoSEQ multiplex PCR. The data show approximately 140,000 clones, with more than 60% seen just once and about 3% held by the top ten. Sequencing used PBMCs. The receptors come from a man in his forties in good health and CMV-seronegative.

The CDR3 nucleotides are TGTGCCAGCAGCCTCACCGGGGACACCGGGGAGCTGTTTTTT. Translated, it gives CASSLTGDTGELFF. The chain is built from TRBV7-9 and TRBJ2-2; a weak D match, TRBD2 (5 bases). The ends were cut back, 5 bases at V and 3 bases at J, with 10 bases in the middle. This CDR3 is 14 amino acids long. The V gene's germline CDR1 is SEHNR and CDR2 FQNEAQ (reference sequence).

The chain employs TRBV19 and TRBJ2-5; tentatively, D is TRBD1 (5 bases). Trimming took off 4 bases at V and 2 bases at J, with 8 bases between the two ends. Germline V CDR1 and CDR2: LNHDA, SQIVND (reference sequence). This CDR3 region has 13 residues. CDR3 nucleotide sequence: TGTGCCAGTAGTAGGACAATTCAAGAGACCCAGTACTTC. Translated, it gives CASSRTIQETQYF.

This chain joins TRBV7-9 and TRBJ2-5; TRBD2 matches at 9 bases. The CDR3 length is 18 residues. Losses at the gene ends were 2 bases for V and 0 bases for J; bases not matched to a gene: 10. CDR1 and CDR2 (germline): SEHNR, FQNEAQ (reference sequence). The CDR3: CASSLMGGGDPYQETQYF. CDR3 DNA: TGTGCCAGCAGCTTAATGGGCGGGGGGGACCCATACCAAGAGACCCAGTACTTC. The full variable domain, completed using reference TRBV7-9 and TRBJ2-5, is DTGVSQNPRHKITKRGQNVTFRCDPISEHNRLYWYRQTLGQGPEFLTYFQNEAQLEKSRLLSDRFSAERPKGSFSTLEIQRTEQGDSAMYLCASSLMGGGDPYQETQYFGPGTRLLVL.

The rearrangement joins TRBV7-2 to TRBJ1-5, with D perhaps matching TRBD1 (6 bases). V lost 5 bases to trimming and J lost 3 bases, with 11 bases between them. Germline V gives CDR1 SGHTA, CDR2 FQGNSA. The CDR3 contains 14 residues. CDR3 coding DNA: TGTGCCAGCAGCGTCGGGACAACCAATCAGCCCCAGCATTTT. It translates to CASSVGTTNQPQHF.

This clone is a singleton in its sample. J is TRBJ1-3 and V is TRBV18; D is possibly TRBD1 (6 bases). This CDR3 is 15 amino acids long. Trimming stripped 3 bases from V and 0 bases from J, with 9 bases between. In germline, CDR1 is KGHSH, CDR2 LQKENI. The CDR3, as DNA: TGTGCCAGCTCACCGCAGGGGAGCTCTGGAAACACCATATATTTT. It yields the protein CASSPQGSSGNTIYF.

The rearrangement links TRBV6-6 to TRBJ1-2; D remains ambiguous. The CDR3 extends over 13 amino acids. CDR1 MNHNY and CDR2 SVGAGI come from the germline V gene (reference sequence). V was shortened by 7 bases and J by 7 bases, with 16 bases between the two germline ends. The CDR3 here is CASTTSEGGGYTF. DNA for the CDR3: TGTGCCAGCACTACGTCGGAGGGTGGTGGCTACACCTTC.

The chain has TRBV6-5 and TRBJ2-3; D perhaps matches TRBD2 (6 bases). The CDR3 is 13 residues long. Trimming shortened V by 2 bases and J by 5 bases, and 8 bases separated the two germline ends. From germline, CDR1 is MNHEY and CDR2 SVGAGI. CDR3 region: CASSYVGGDTQYF. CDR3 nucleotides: TGTGCCAGCAGTTACGTCGGGGGAGATACGCAGTATTTT.

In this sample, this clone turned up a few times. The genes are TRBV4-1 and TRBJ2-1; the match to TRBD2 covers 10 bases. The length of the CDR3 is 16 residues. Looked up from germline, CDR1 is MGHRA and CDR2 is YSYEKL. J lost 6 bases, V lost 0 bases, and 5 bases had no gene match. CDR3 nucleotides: TGCGCCAGCAGCCAAGACGAACTAGCGGGACCCAATGAGCAGTTCTTC. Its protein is CASSQDELAGPNEQFF.

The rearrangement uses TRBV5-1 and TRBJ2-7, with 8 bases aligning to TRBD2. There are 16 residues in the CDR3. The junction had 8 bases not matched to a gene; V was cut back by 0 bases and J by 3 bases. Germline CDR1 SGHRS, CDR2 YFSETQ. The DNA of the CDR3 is TGCGCCAGCAGCTTGGGACCGGGGGGGCTTGACTACGAGCAGTACTTC. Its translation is CASSLGPGGLDYEQYF.

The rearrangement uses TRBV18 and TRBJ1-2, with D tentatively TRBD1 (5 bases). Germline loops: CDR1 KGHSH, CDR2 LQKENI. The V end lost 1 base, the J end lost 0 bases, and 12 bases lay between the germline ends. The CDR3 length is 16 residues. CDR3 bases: TGTGCCAGCTCACCACAGACAGAGACCGCTAACTATGGCTACACCTTC. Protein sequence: CASSPQTETANYGYTF.

CDR3 DNA: TGTGCCAGCAGATATCTAGCGGGGGGGCGGGATGAGCAGTTCTTC. Its protein is CASRYLAGGRDEQFF. The chain is built from TRBV6-5 and TRBJ2-1; 12 nucleotides match TRBD2. J gave up 8 bases and V 6 bases, and 8 bases lay outside the gene matches. This CDR3 region has 15 residues. The germline V gene encodes CDR1 MNHEY and CDR2 SVGAGI.

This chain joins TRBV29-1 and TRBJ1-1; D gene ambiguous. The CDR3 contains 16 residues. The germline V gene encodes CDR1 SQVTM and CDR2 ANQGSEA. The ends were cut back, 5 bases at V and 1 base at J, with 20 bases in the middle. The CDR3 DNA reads TGCAGCGTTAAGCTCCGGGGTGCGGGCTGGAACACTGAAGCTTTCTTT. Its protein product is CSVKLRGAGWNTEAFF.

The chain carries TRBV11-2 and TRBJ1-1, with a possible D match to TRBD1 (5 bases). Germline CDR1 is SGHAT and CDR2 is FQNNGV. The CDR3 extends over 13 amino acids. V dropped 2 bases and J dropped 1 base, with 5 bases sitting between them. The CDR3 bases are TGTGCCAGCAGCTTACAGGGGAACACTGAAGCTTTCTTT. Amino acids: CASSLQGNTEAFF.

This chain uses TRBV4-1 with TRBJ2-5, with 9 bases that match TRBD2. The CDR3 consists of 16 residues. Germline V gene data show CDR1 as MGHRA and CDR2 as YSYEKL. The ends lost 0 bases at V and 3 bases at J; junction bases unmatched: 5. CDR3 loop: CASSQDLAGVEETQYF. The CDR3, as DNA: TGCGCCAGCAGCCAAGATTTAGCGGGGGTCGAAGAGACCCAGTACTTC.

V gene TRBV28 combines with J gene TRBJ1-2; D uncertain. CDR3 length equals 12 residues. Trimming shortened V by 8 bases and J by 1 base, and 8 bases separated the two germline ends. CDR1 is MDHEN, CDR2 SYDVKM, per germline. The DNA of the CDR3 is TGTGCCAGCGGGGAGGTTAACTATGGCTACACCTTC. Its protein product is CASGEVNYGYTF.

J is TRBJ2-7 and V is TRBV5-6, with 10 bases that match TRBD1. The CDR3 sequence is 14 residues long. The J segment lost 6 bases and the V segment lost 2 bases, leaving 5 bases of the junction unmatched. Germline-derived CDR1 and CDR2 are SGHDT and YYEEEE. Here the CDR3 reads CASSFRDRGPEQYF. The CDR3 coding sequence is TGTGCCAGCAGCTTCCGGGACAGGGGTCCCGAGCAGTACTTC.

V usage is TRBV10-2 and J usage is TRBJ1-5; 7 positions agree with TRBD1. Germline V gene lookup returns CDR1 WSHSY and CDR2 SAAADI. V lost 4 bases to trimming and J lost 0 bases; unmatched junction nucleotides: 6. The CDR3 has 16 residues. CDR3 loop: CASSAGGTASNQPQHF. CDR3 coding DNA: TGCGCCAGCAGTGCTGGCGGGACAGCTAGCAATCAGCCCCAGCATTTT.

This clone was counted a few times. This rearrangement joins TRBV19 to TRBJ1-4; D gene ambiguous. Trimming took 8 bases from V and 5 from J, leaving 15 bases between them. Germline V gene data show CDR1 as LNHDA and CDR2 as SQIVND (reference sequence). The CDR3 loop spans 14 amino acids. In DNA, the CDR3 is TGTGCCAGTGGCCTCGGGGTGGAGAATGAAAAACTGTTTTTT. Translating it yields CASGLGVENEKLFF.

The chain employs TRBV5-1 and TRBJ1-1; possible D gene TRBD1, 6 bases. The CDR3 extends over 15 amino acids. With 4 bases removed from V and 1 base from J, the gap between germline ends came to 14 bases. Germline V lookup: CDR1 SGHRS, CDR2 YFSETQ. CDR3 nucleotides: TGCGCCAGCAGCCCTGGGGGAGGGGGGAACACTGAAGCTTTCTTT. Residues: CASSPGGGGNTEAFF.

CDR3 protein: CASSGQADSNQPQHF. The CDR3 DNA follows: TGTGCCAGCAGTGGACAGGCGGATAGCAATCAGCCCCAGCATTTT. The V call is TRBV27, the J call TRBJ1-5; 7 bases align to TRBD1. Germline CDR1 reads MNHEY; CDR2 reads SMNVEV (reference sequence). With V trimmed by 5 bases and J by 0 bases, 4 bases remained unmatched. CDR3 length: 15 amino acids.

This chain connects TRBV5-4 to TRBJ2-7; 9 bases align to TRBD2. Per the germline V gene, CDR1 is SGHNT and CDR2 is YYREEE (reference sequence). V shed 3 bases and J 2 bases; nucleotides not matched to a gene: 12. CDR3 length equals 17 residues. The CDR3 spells CASSSPGTSPTAYEQYF. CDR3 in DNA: TGTGCCAGCAGCTCCCCCGGGACTAGCCCGACGGCCTACGAGCAGTACTTC.